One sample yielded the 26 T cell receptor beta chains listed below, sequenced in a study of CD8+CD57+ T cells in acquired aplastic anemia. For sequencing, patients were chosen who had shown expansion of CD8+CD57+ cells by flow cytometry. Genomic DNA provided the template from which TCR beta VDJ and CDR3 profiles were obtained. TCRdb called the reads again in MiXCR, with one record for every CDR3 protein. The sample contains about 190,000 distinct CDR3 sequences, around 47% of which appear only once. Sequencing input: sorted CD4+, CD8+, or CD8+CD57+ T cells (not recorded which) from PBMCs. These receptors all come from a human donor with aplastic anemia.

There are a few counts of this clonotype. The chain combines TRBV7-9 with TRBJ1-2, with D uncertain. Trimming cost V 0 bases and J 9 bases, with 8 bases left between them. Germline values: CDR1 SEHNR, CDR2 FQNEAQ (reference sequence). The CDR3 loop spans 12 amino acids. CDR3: CASSLAEGRYTF. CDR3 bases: TGTGCCAGCAGCTTAGCGGAAGGACGCTACACCTTC. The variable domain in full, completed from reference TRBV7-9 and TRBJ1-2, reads DTGVSQNPRHKITKRGQNVTFRCDPISEHNRLYWYRQTLGQGPEFLTYFQNEAQLEKSRLLSDRFSAERPKGSFSTLEIQRTEQGDSAMYLCASSLAEGRYTFGSGTRLTVV.

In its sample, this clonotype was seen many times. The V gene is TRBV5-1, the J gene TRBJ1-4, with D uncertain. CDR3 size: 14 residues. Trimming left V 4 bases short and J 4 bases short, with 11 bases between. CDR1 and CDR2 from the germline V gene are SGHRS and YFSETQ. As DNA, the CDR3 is TGCGCCAGCAGCCCGGTTAGCAGTAATGAAAAACTGTTTTTT. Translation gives CASSPVSSNEKLFF.

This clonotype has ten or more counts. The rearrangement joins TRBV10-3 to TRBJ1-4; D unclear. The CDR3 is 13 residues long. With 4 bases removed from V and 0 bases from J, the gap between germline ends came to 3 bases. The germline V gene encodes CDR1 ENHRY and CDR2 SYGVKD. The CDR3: CAISVATNEKLFF. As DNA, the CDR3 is TGTGCCATCAGTGTTGCAACTAATGAAAAACTGTTTTTT.

Here the CDR3 DNA reads TGTGCCAGCAGCGGGGCCCTCTATGGCTACACCTTC. This translates into CASSGALYGYTF. The rearrangement uses TRBV9 and TRBJ1-2; D is unresolved. V was trimmed by 3 bases and J by 4 bases, leaving 7 bases between them. Germline assignment: CDR1 SGDLS and CDR2 YYNGEE. This CDR3 has 12 residues.

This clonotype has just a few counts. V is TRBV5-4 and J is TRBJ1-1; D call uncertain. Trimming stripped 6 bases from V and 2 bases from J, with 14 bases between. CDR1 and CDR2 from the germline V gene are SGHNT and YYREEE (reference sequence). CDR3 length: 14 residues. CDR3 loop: CASTSATENTEAFF. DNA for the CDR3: TGTGCCAGCACCAGCGCAACAGAAAACACTGAAGCTTTCTTT. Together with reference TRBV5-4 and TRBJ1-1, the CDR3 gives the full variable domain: ETGVTQSPTHLIKTRGQQVTLRCSSQSGHNTVSWYQQALGQGPQFIFQYYREEENGRGNFPPRFSGLQFPNYSSELNVNALELDDSALYLCASTSATENTEAFFGQGTRLTVV.

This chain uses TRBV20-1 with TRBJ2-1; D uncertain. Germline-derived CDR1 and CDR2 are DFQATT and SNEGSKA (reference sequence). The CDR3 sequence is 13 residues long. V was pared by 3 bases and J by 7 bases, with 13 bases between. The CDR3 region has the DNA TGCAGTGCTAGTTTCCCCAGTTTTAATGAGCAGTTCTTC. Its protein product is CSASFPSFNEQFF.

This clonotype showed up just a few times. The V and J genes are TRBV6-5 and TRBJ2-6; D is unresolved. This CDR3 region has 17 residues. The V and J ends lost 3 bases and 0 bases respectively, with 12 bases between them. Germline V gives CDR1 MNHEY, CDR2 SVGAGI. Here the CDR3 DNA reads TGTGCCAGCAGTTATTTCCAGACGAGCTCTGGGGCCAACGTCCTGACTTTC. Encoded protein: CASSYFQTSSGANVLTF.

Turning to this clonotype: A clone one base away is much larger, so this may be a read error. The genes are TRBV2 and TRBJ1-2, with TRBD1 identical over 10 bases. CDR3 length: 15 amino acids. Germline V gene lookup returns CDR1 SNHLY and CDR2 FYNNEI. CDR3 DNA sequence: TGTGCCAGCAGTCCGGACAGGGGGATAAACTATGGCTGCACCTTC. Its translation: CASSPDRGINYGCTF.

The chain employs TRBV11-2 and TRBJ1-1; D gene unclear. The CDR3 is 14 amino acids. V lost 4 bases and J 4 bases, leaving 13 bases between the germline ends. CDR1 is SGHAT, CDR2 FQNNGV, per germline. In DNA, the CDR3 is TGTGCCAGCAGCTCGAGGCAGGACGCCACTGAAGCTTTCTTT. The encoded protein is CASSSRQDATEAFF. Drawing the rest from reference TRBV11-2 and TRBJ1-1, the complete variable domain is EAGVAQSPRYKIIEKRQSVAFWCNPISGHATLYWYQQILGQGPKLLIQFQNNGVVDDSQLPKDRFSAERLKGVDSTLKIQPAKLEDSAVYLCASSSRQDATEAFFGQGTRLTVV.

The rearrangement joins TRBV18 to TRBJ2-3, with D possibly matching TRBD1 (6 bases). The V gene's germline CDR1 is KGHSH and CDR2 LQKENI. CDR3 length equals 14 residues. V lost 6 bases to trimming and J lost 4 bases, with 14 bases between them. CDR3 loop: CASSPDRTADTQYF. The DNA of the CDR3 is TGTGCCAGCTCGCCGGACAGAACAGCAGATACGCAGTATTTT.

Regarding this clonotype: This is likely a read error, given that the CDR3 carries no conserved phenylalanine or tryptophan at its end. The chain's CDR3 is CASSESWTGGHNEKLFL. The DNA of the CDR3 is TGCGCCAGCAGTGAATCCTGGACAGGGGGCCATAATGAAAAACTGTTTCTT. The chain joins TRBV25-1 to TRBJ1-4, with 11 positions matching TRBD1. CDR3 length: 17 amino acids. Germline values: CDR1 MGHDK, CDR2 SYGVNS.

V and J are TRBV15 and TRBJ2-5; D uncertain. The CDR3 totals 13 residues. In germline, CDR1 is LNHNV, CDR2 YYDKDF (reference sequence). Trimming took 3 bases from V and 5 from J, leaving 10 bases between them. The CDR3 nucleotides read TGTGCCACCAGCAGCTTTTCCGGGGAGACCCAGTACTTC. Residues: CATSSFSGETQYF.

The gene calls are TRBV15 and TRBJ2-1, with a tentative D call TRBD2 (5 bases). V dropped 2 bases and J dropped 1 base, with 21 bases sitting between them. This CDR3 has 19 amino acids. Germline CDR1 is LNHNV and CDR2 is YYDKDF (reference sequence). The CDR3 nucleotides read TGTGCCACCAGCAGACACTCGGCGGGTAGGACCCCTTCCTACAATGAGCAGTTCTTC. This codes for CATSRHSAGRTPSYNEQFF.

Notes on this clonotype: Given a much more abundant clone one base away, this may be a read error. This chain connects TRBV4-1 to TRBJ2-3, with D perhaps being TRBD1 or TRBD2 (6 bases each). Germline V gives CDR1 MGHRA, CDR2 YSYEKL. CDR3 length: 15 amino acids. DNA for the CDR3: TGCGCCAGCAGCCAACTGGGGGGTCGGACAGATATGCAGTATTTT. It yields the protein CASSQLGGRTDMQYF.

DNA of the CDR3: TGTGCCATCAGTGAAGGCGGGACAGGTCTCTATGGCTACACCTTC. It specifies CAISEGGTGLYGYTF. The gene calls are TRBV10-3 and TRBJ1-2, with 8 bases identical to TRBD1. Germline CDR1 and CDR2: ENHRY and SYGVKD. The V gene end was trimmed by 3 bases and the J gene end by 4 bases; junction bases not matched to a gene: 7. The CDR3 spans 15 residues.

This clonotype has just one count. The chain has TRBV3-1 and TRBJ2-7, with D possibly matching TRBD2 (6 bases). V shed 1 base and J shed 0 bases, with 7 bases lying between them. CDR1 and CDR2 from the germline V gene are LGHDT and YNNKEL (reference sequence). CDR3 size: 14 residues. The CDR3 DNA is TGTGCCAGCAGCCAAGCCGGGAGCTCCTACGAGCAGTACTTC. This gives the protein CASSQAGSSYEQYF.

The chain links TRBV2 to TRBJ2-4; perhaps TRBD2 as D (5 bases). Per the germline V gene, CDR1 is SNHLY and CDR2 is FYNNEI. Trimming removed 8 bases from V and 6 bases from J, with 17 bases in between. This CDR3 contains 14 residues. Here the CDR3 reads CASLVGSEGNIQYF. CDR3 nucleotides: TGTGCCAGCCTAGTGGGTAGCGAGGGAAACATTCAGTACTTC.

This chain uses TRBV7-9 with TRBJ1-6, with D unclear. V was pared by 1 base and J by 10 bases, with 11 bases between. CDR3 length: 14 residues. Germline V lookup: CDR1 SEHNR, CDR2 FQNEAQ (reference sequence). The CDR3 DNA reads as TGTGCCAGCAGCTTAGGGGGAGTAGCCTCACCCCTCCACTTT. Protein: CASSLGGVASPLHF.

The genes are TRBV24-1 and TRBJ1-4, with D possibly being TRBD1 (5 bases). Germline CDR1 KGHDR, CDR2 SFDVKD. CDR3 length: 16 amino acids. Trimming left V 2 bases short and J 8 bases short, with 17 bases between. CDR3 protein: CATSDWGPGTGEKLFF. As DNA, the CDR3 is TGTGCCACCAGTGATTGGGGACCAGGGACCGGAGAAAAACTGTTTTTT.

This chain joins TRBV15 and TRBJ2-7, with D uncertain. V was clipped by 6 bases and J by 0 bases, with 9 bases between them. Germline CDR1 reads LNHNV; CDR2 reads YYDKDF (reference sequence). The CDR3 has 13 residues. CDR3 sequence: CATRSWTSYEQYF. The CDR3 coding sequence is TGTGCCACCAGATCGTGGACCTCCTACGAGCAGTACTTC.

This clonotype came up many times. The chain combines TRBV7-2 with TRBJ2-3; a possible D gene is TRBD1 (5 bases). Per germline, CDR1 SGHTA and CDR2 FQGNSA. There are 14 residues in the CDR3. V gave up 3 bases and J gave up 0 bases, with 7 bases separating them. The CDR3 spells CASSLTASTDTQYF. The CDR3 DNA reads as TGTGCCAGCAGCTTGACAGCTAGCACAGATACGCAGTATTTT.

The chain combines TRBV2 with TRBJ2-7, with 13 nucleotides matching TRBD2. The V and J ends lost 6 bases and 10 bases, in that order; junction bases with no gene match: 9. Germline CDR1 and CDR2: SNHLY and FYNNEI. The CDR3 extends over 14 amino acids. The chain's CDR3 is CASRAGGLAGTQYF. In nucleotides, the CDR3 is TGTGCCAGCAGGGCGGGGGGACTAGCGGGGACACAGTACTTC.

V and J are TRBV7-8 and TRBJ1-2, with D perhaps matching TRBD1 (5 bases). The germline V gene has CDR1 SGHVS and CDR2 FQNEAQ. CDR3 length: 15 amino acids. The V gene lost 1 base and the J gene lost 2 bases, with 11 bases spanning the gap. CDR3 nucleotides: TGTGCCAGCAGCTTAGAACTAGGGACCAACTATGGCTACACCTTC. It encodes CASSLELGTNYGYTF. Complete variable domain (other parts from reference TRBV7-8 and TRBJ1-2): GAGVSQSPRYKVAKRGQDVALRCDPISGHVSLFWYQQALGQGPEFLTYFQNEAQLDKSGLPSDRFFAERPEGSVSTLKIQRTQQEDSAVYLCASSLELGTNYGYTFGSGTRLTVV.

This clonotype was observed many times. The CDR3 DNA sequence: TGTGCCAGCAGCTTAGTGCCGGGAACGGGGTACGAGCAGTACTTC. Its protein is CASSLVPGTGYEQYF. The chain couples TRBV7-2 to TRBJ2-7; possibly TRBD2 for D (5 bases). There are 15 residues in the CDR3. V was trimmed by 1 base and J by 4 bases, leaving 14 bases between them. The germline gives CDR1 SGHTA, CDR2 FQGNSA.

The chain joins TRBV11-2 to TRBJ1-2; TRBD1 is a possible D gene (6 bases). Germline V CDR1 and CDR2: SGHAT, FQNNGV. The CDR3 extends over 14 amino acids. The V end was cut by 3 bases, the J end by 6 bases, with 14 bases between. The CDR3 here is CASSFDRTSHGYTF. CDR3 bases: TGTGCCAGCAGCTTCGACAGGACATCCCATGGCTACACCTTC. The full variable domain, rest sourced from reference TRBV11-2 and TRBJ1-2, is EAGVAQSPRYKIIEKRQSVAFWCNPISGHATLYWYQQILGQGPKLLIQFQNNGVVDDSQLPKDRFSAERLKGVDSTLKIQPAKLEDSAVYLCASSFDRTSHGYTFGSGTRLTVV.

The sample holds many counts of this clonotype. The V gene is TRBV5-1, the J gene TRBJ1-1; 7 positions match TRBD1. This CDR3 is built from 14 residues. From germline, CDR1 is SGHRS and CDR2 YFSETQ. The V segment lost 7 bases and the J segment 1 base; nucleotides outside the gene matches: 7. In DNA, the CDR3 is TGCGCCAGCGGTTCAGGGGGAGGGAACACTGAAGCTTTCTTT. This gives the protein CASGSGGGNTEAFF. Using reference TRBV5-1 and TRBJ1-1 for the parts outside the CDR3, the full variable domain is KAGVTQTPRYLIKTRGQQVTLSCSPISGHRSVSWYQQTPGQGLQFLFEYFSETQRNKGNFPGRFSGRQFSNSRSEMNVSTLELGDSALYLCASGSGGGNTEAFFGQGTRLTVV.